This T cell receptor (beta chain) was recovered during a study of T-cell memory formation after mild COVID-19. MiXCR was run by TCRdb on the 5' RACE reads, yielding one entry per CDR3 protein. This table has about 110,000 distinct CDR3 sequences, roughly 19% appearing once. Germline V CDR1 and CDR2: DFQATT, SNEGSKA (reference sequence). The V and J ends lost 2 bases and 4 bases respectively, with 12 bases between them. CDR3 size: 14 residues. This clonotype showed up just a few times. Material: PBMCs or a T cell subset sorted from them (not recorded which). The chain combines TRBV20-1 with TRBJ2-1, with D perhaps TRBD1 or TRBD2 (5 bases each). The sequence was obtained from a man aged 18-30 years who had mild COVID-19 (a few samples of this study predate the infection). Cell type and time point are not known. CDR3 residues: CSARKVGGYNEQFF. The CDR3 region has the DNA TGCAGTGCTAGAAAGGTTGGGGGATACAATGAGCAGTTCTTC.